This TCR beta chain was recorded in a study of T cells in Graves' hyperthyroidism and ophthalmopathy. In this sample, this clonotype turned up many times. Thyroid ultrasound and orbital computed tomography, with clinical symptoms and serum thyroxine and TRAb, informed diagnoses. The germline V gene encodes CDR1 MDHEN and CDR2 SYDVKM. The CDR3 has 17 amino acids. V gave up 5 bases and J gave up 3 bases; unmatched junction bases: 13. From RNA transcripts, TCR beta CDR3 regions were amplified. Primed by the HTBI set, a first-round RT-PCR was run on the TCR CDR3. Using its own MiXCR run on the multiplex PCR reads, TCRdb lists one record per CDR3 protein. This repertoire shows roughly 240,000 distinct CDR3 sequences, more than 20% found once; its top ten account for approximately 32%.

The sequencing sample was made of blood. V is TRBV28 and J is TRBJ2-1; the match to TRBD1 covers 7 bases. This receptor was identified in a middle-aged woman with Graves' ophthalmopathy. DNA for the CDR3: TGTGCCAGCAGTCCCTACTCTGACAGGGTCGGCTACAATGAGCAGTTCTTC. Translating gives CASSPYSDRVGYNEQFF.